Sequencing of this T cell receptor (beta chain) was carried out in a study of shared clonotypes between healthy human individuals. Notes on this clone: Its antigen is still unknown.

The sorted-subset replicate PCRs were given around 200 ng DNA, which is tens of thousands of T cell genomes. The assay was immunoSEQ multiplex PCR, and TCRdb's table has in-frame clones only and misses some. The profile covers over a million clones, with approximately 80% appearing a single time and roughly 0.57% taken by the ten largest. The V gene's germline CDR1 is SEHNR and CDR2 FQNEAQ (reference sequence). Trimming pared 7 bases from V and 1 base from J, leaving 7 bases between. The CDR3 spans 13 residues. Overall study results and limits: It was only blood that was sampled, and tissue repertoires likely differ. Memory subsets generally showed lower estimated richness than naive subsets. A handful of donors shared around 5.1% of their naive CD4 clonotypes.

The sequence derives from a man aged 18 to 30 in good health. Some clones in this sample may be carry-over from other donors' samples. Sequenced: memory CD4+ T cells from PBMCs. Indicated subset: CD45RA-negative fraction. The rearrangement joins TRBV7-9 to TRBJ2-2; no clear D. This CDR3 is CASNARNTGELFF. Written as DNA, the CDR3 is TGTGCCAGCAACGCACGGAACACCGGGGAGCTGTTTTTT.